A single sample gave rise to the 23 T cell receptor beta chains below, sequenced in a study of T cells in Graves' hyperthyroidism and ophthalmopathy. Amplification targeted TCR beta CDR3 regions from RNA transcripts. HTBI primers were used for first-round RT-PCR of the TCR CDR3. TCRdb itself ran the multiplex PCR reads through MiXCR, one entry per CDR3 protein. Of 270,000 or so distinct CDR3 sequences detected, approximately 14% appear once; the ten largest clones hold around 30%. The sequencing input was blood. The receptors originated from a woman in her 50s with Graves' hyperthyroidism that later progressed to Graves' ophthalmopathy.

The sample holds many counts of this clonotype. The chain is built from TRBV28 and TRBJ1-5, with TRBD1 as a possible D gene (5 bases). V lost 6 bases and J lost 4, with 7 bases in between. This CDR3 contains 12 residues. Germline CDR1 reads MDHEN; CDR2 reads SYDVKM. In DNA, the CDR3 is TGTGCCAGCAGGGGACTGAATCAGCCCCAGCATTTT. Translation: CASRGLNQPQHF.

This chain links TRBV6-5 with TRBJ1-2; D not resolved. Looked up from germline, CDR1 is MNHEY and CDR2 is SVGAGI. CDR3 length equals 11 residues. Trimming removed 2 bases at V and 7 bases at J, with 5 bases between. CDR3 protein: CASSYTGGYTF. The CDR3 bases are TGTGCCAGCAGTTACACGGGTGGCTACACCTTC.

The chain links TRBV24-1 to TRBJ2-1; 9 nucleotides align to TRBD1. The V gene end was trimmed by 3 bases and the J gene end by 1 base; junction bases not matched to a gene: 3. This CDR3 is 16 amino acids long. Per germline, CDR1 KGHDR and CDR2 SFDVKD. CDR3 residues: CATSDQDRGSYNEQFF. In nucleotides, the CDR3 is TGTGCCACCAGTGATCAGGACAGGGGATCCTACAATGAGCAGTTCTTC.

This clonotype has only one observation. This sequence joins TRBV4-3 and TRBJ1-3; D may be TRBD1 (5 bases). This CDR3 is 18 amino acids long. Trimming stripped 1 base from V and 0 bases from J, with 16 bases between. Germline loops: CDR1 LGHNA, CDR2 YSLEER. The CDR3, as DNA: TGCGCCAGCAGCCAAGTTTCTACTGGGGGGGTCTCTGGAAACACCATATATTTT. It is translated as CASSQVSTGGVSGNTIYF.

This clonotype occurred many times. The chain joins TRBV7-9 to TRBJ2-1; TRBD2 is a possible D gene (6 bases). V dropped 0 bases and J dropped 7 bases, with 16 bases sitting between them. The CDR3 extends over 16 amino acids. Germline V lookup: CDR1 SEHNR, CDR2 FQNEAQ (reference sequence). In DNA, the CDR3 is TGTGCCAGCAGCTTAGCGCTAGGAGGGCCCTCGAATGAGCAGTTCTTC. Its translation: CASSLALGGPSNEQFF.

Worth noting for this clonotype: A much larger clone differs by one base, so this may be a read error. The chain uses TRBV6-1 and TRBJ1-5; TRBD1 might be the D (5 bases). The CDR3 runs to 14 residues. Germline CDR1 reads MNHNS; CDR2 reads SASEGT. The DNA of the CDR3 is TGTGTCAGCAGCCCGGGACTTTACAATCAGCCCCAGCATTTT. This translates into CVSSPGLYNQPQHF.

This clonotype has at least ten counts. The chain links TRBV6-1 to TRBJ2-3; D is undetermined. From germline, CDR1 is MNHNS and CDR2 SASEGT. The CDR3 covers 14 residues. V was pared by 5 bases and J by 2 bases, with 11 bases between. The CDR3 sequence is CASSLTDSTDTQYF. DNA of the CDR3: TGTGCCAGCAGTTTAACTGACTCCACAGATACGCAGTATTTT.

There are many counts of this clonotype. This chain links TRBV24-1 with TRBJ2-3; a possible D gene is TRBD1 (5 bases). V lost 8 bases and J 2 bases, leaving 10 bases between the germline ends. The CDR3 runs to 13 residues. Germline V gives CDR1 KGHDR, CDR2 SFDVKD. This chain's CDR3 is CATKQGNTDTQYF. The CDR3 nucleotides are TGTGCCACCAAGCAGGGCAACACAGATACGCAGTATTTT.

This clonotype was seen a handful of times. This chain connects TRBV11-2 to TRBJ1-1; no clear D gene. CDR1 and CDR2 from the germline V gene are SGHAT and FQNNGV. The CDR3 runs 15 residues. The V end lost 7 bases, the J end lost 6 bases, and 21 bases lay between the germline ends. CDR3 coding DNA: TGTGCCAGCAACTCCCAAGGCCCTGTCTACCCTGAAGCTTTCTTT. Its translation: CASNSQGPVYPEAFF.

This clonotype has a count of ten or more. The CDR3 bases are TGTGCCAGCAGCGTAGGGACTAACCCCACCGAGCAGTACTTC. Protein sequence: CASSVGTNPTEQYF. The rearrangement uses TRBV9 and TRBJ2-7, with a tentative D call TRBD2 (6 bases). Germline V gene sequence: CDR1 SGDLS, CDR2 YYNGEE. This CDR3 has 14 residues. The V end lost 0 bases, the J end lost 6 bases, and 13 bases lay between the germline ends.

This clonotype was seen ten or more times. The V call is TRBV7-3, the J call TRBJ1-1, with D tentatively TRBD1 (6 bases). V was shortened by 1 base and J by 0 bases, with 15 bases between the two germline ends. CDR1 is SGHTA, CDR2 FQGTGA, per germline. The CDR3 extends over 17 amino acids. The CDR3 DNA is TGTGCCAGCAGCTTAAAAGGGCATGGGGGCATGAACACTGAAGCTTTCTTT. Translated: CASSLKGHGGMNTEAFF. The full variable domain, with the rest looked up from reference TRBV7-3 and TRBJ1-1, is GAGVSQTPSNKVTEKGKYVELRCDPISGHTALYWYRQSLGQGPEFLIYFQGTGAADDSGLPNDRFFAVRPEGSVSTLKIQRTERGDSAVYLCASSLKGHGGMNTEAFFGQGTRLTVV.

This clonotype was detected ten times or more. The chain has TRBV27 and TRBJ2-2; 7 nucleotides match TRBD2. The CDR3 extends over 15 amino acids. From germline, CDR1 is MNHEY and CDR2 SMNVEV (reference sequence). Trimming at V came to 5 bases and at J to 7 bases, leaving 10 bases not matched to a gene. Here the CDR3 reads CASSRPGLADGELFF. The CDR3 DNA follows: TGTGCCAGCAGTAGACCAGGGCTAGCGGACGGGGAGCTGTTTTTT.

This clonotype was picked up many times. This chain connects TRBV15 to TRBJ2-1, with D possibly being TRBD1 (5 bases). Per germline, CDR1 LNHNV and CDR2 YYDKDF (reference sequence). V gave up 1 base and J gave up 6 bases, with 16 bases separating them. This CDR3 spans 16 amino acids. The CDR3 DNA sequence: TGTGCCACCAGCAGAGCCCTGCAAGGGGCTGGCAATGAGCAGTTCTTC. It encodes CATSRALQGAGNEQFF.

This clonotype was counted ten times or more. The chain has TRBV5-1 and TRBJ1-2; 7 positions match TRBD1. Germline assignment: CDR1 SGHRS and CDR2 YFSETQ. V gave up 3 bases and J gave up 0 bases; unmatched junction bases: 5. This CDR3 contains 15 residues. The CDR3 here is CASSSPTGANYGYTF. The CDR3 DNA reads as TGCGCCAGCAGCTCACCTACAGGGGCTAACTATGGCTACACCTTC.

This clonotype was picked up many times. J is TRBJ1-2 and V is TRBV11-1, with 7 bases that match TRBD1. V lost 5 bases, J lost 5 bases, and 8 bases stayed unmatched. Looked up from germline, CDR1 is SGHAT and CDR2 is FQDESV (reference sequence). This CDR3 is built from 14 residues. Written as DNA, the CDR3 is TGTGCCAGCAGCCTTGACAGGGAGTCGTATGGCTACACCTTC. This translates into CASSLDRESYGYTF.

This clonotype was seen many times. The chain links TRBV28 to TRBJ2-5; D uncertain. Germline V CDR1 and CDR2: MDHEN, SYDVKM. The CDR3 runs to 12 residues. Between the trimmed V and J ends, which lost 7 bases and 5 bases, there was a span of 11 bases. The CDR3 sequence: CASNSVGETQYF. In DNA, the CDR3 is TGTGCCAGCAACAGTGTCGGCGAGACCCAGTACTTC.

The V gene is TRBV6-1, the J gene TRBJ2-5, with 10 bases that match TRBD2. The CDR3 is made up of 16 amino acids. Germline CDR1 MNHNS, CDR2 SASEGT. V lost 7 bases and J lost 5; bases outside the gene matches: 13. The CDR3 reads CASTNSPSGRRETQYF. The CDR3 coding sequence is TGTGCCAGCACCAACTCCCCTAGCGGGAGACGGGAGACCCAGTACTTC.

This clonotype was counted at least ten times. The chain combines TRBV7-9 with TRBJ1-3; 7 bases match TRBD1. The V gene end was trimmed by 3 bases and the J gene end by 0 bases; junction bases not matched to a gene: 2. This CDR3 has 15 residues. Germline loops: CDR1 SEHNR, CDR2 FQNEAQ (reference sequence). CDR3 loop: CASSFPGGSGNTIYF. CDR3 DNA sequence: TGTGCCAGCAGCTTTCCAGGGGGCTCTGGAAACACCATATATTTT.

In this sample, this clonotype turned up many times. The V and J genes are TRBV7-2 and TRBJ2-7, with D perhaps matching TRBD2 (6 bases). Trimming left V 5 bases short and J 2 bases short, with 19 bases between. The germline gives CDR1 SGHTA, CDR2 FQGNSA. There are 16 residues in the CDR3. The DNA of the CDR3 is TGTGCCAGCAGCGCCCGTACGGCGGAGGGGACCTACGAGCAGTACTTC. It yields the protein CASSARTAEGTYEQYF.

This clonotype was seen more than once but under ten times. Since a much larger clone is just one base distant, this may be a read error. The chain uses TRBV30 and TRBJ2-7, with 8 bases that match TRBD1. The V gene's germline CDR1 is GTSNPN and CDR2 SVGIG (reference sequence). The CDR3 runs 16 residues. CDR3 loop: CTWSVHWTGIIYEQYF. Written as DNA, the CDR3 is TGTACCTGGAGTGTACACTGGACAGGGATAATCTACGAGCAGTACTTC.

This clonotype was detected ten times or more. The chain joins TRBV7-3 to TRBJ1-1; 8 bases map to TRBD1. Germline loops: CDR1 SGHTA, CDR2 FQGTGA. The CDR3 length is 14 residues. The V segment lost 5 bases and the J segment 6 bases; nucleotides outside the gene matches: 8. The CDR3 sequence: CASSPQGADPEAFF. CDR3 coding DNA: TGTGCCAGCAGCCCTCAGGGGGCGGATCCTGAAGCTTTCTTT.

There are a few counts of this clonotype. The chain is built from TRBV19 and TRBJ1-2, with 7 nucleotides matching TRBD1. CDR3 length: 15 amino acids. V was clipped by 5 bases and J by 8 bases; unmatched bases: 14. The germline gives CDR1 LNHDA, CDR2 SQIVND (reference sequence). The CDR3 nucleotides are TGTGCCAGTAGTCCTCGACAGGGCATGGCTTTCGGCTACACCTTC. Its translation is CASSPRQGMAFGYTF.

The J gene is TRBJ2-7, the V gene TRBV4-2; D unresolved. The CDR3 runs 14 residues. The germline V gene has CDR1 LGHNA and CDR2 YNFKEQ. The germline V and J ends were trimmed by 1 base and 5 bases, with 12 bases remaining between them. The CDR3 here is CASSQANGRHEQYF. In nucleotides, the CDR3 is TGTGCCAGCAGCCAAGCCAACGGAAGACACGAGCAGTACTTC.